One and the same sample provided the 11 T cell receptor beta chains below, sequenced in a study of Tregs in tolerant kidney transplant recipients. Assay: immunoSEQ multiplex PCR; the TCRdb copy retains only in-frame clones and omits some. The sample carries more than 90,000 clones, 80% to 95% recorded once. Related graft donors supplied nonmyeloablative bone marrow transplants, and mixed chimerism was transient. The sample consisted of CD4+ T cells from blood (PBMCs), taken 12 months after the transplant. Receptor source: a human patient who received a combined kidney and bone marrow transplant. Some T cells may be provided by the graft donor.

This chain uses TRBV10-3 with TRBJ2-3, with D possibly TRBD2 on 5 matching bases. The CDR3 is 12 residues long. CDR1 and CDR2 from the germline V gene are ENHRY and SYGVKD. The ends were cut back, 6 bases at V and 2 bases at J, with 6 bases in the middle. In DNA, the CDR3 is TGTGCCATCAGGGGAGACACAGATACGCAGTATTTT. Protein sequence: CAIRGDTDTQYF.

CDR3 DNA sequence: TGTGCCAGTAGTATATCTTTTCGTTTGAATGAGCAGTTCTTC. Protein sequence: CASSISFRLNEQFF. The chain is built from TRBV19 and TRBJ2-1; D call uncertain. CDR3 length equals 14 residues. The V end was cut by 2 bases, the J end by 7 bases, with 12 bases between. The germline V gene encodes CDR1 LNHDA and CDR2 SQIVND (reference sequence).

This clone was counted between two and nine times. The CDR3 sequence: CASSFGQGRYSGNTIYF. CDR3 DNA sequence: TGTGCCAGCAGCTTTGGGCAGGGGCGATACTCTGGAAACACCATATATTTT. The rearrangement uses TRBV5-6 and TRBJ1-3; D perhaps matches TRBD1 (6 bases). This CDR3 is 17 amino acids long. Germline CDR1 SGHDT, CDR2 YYEEEE. V was cut by 2 bases and J by 0 bases, with 15 bases left in between.

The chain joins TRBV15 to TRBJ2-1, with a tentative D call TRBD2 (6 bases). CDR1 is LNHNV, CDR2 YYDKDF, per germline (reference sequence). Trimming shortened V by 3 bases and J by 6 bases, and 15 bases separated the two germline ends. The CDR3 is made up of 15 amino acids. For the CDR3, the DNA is TGTGCCACCAGCAGCCTTGGCGGGATGGTCAATGAGCAGTTCTTC. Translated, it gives CATSSLGGMVNEQFF.

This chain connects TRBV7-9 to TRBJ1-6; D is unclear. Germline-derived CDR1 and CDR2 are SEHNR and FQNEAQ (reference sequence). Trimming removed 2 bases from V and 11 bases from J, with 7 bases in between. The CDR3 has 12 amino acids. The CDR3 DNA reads TGTGCCAGCAGCTTATCAGATCCACCCCTCCACTTT. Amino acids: CASSLSDPPLHF.

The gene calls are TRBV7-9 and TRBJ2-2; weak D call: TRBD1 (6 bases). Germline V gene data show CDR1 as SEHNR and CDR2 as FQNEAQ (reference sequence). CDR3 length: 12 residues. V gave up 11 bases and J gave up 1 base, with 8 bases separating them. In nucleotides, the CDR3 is TGTGCCTGGGACATGAACACCGGGGAGCTGTTTTTT. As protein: CAWDMNTGELFF. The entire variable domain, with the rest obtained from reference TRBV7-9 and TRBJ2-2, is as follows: DTGVSQNPRHKITKRGQNVTFRCDPISEHNRLYWYRQTLGQGPEFLTYFQNEAQLEKSRLLSDRFSAERPKGSFSTLEIQRTEQGDSAMYLCAWDMNTGELFFGEGSRLTVL.

CDR3 residues: CASSYGQFQPQHF. In nucleotides, the CDR3 is TGTGCCAGCAGCTATGGACAGTTTCAGCCCCAGCATTTT. This chain uses TRBV5-6 with TRBJ1-5, with TRBD1 as a possible D gene (6 bases). This CDR3 is 13 amino acids long. V was shortened by 3 bases and J by 6 bases, with 10 bases between the two germline ends. Germline-derived CDR1 and CDR2 are SGHDT and YYEEEE.

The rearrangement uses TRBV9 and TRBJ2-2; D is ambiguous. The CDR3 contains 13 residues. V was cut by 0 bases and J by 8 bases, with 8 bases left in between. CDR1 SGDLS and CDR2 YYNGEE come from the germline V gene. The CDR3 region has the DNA TGTGCCAGCAGCGTAGGGGCTCTTGGGGAGCTGTTTTTT. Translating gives CASSVGALGELFF.

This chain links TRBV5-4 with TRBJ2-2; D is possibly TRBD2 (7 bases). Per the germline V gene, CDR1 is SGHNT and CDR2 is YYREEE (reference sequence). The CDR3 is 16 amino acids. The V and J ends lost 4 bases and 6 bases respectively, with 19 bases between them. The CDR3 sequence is CASSTPGGQLAGELFF. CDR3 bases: TGTGCCAGCAGCACGCCCGGGGGGCAGTTGGCCGGGGAGCTGTTTTTT.

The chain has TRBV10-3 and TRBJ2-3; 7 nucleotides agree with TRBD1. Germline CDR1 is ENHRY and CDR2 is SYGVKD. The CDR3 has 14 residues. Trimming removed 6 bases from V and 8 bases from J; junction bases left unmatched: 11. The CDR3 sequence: CAISRTGVGATQYF. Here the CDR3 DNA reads TGTGCCATCAGCAGAACAGGGGTGGGAGCTACGCAGTATTTT.

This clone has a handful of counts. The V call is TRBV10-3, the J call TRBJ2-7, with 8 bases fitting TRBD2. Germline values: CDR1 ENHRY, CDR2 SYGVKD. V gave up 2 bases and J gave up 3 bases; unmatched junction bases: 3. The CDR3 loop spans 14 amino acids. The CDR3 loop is CAISERGTSYEQYF. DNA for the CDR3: TGTGCCATCAGTGAGAGGGGGACTAGCTACGAGCAGTACTTC.